Sequencing of this TCR beta chain was carried out in a study of shared clonotypes between healthy human individuals. Study-wide background: Three plates were used per donor for CD4 naive, three for CD4 memory, two for CD8 naive and one for CD8 memory.

Cells designated naive CD8 were CD45RO-negative and were positively selected for CCR7, with terminally differentiated effector memory CD45RA+ cells excluded. Within Nashville, Tennessee resided all donors, each a Caucasian adult. The CDR3 has 13 amino acids. Germline V CDR1 and CDR2: MNHEY, SVGAGI. Losses at the gene ends were 5 bases for V and 6 bases for J; bases not matched to a gene: 4. Data came from immunoSEQ multiplex PCR; TCRdb stores just in-frame clones and leaves some out. This table has about 2.1 million clones, 80% to 95% appearing once. Sequencing was carried out using naive CD8+ T cells from PBMCs. This TCR came from a man aged 18 to 29 in good health. Some clones in this sample may be carry-over from other donors' samples. This chain uses TRBV6-5 with TRBJ1-2, with TRBD1 matching 9 bases. The CDR3 nucleotides read TGTGCCAGCAGTACAGGGGGCCATGATGGCTACACCTTC. Translated, it gives CASSTGGHDGYTF.